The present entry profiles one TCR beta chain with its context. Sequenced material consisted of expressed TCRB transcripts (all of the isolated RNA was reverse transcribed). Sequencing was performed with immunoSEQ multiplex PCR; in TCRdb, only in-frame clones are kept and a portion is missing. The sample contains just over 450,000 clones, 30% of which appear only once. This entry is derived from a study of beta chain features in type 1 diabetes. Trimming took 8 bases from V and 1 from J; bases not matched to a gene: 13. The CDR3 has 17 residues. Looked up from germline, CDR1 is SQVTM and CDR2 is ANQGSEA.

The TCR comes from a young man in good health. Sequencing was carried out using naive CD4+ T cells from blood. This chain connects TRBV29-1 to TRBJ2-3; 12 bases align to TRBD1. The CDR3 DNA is TGCAGCTCTGCCGGGGACAGGGGGCGCTGGGGCACAGATACGCAGTATTTT. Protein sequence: CSSAGDRGRWGTDTQYF.